Each of the 16 T cell receptor beta chains below was sequenced from the same sample in a study of OX40 agonist ivuxolimab in advanced cancers. To prepare the library, the immunoSEQ multiplex PCR assay was applied. Held by TCRdb, this immuneACCESS table contains in-frame sequences only and omits some clones. Under half of the omission traces to an unresolved V gene where checked; the cause of the rest is unknown. The sample profile shows 55,000 to 90,000 clones; roughly 89% of them were found once. The ten largest clones capture approximately 3% of the sample. The sample here was CD4+ or CD8+ T cells sorted from blood, taken in a trial of the OX40 agonist ivuxolimab. Source of these receptors: an adult with an advanced solid tumor such as melanoma, head and neck, liver or kidney cancer.

V and J are TRBV6-5 and TRBJ2-3; D call uncertain. Germline CDR1 reads MNHEY; CDR2 reads SVGAGI. The CDR3 length is 14 residues. The V and J ends lost 2 bases and 6 bases respectively, with 12 bases between them. DNA of the CDR3: TGTGCCAGCAGTTACCAAACCGGGCGGGATACGCAGTATTTT. Its translation: CASSYQTGRDTQYF.

The chain is built from TRBV2 and TRBJ1-5; 7 bases match TRBD1. The CDR3 totals 15 residues. The V gene's germline CDR1 is SNHLY and CDR2 FYNNEI. Trimming at V came to 6 bases and at J to 9 bases, leaving 14 bases not matched to a gene. CDR3 loop: CASSDLGTESRPQHF. CDR3 bases: TGTGCCAGCAGCGACTTAGGGACAGAGTCCCGGCCCCAGCATTTT.

The chain recombines TRBV19 with TRBJ2-2; D is possibly TRBD2 (5 bases). Germline V gene data show CDR1 as LNHDA and CDR2 as SQIVND (reference sequence). This CDR3 has 12 residues. Trimming removed 5 bases from V and 5 bases from J, with 6 bases in between. CDR3 nucleotide sequence: TGTGCCAGTAGTGAGGGTACCGGGGAGCTGTTTTTT. It encodes CASSEGTGELFF.

The V gene is TRBV7-3, the J gene TRBJ2-3; TRBD2 matches 8 bases. The CDR3 spans 14 residues. J was trimmed by 2 bases and V by 2 bases; bases with no gene match: 0. Per germline, CDR1 SGHTA and CDR2 FQGTGA. The CDR3 protein is CASSLGLATDTQYF. In nucleotides, the CDR3 is TGTGCCAGCAGCTTAGGACTAGCCACAGATACGCAGTATTTT.

The V call is TRBV5-1, the J call TRBJ1-4; the match to TRBD1 covers 10 bases. This CDR3 is built from 15 residues. Germline trimming cut 3 bases from V and 6 bases from J; bases unmatched to any gene: 5. Germline CDR1 and CDR2: SGHRS and YFSETQ. CDR3 in amino acids: CASSSSDRGDEKLFF. CDR3 bases: TGCGCCAGCAGCTCCTCGGACAGGGGGGATGAAAAACTGTTTTTT. The whole variable domain, filled in from reference TRBV5-1 and TRBJ1-4, reads KAGVTQTPRYLIKTRGQQVTLSCSPISGHRSVSWYQQTPGQGLQFLFEYFSETQRNKGNFPGRFSGRQFSNSRSEMNVSTLELGDSALYLCASSSSDRGDEKLFFGSGTQLSVL.

The rearrangement uses TRBV9 and TRBJ1-5, with D tentatively TRBD1 (6 bases). V was shortened by 4 bases and J by 5 bases, with 13 bases between the two germline ends. Germline-derived CDR1 and CDR2 are SGDLS and YYNGEE. The CDR3 covers 14 residues. The DNA for the CDR3 is TGTGCCAGCAGCAAGGGGGTGGTGCATCAGCCCCAGCATTTT. Its protein product is CASSKGVVHQPQHF.

The chain couples TRBV6-5 to TRBJ2-2; D not certain. V dropped 0 bases and J dropped 4 bases, with 6 bases sitting between them. Germline V gene sequence: CDR1 MNHEY, CDR2 SVGAGI. The CDR3 length is 14 residues. The CDR3 nucleotides are TGTGCCAGCAGTTACTCTTACCGCACCGGGGAGCTGTTTTTT. This sequence encodes CASSYSYRTGELFF.

This clone has only one observation. Other DNA sequences within the sample encode an identical CDR3. The chain uses TRBV9 and TRBJ1-1, with D maybe TRBD1 (5 bases). Trimming left V 2 bases short and J 2 bases short, with 7 bases between. Germline V gene data show CDR1 as SGDLS and CDR2 as YYNGEE. The CDR3 consists of 13 residues. CDR3 loop: CASSVQGNTEAFF. The CDR3 DNA reads TGTGCCAGCAGCGTGCAGGGTAACACTGAAGCTTTCTTT.

V and J are TRBV30 and TRBJ2-7; the D call may be TRBD1 or TRBD2 (5 bases each). Looked up from germline, CDR1 is GTSNPN and CDR2 is SVGIG (reference sequence). The CDR3 spans 14 residues. V lost 3 bases, J lost 1 base, and 13 bases lay in between. This CDR3 is CAWSGWDQSYEQYF. The CDR3 bases are TGTGCCTGGAGCGGTTGGGACCAGTCCTACGAGCAGTACTTC. Full variable domain (outside the CDR3, taken from reference TRBV30 and TRBJ2-7): SQTIHQWPATLVQPVGSPLSLECTVEGTSNPNLYWYRQAAGRGLQLLFYSVGIGQISSEVPQNLSASRPQDRQFILSSKKLLLSDSGFYLCAWSGWDQSYEQYFGPGTRLTVT.

The CDR3 is CASSLGSQGDSNQPQHF. CDR3 bases: TGTGCCAGCAGCTTGGGGTCCCAGGGGGATAGCAATCAGCCCCAGCATTTT. This chain links TRBV5-6 with TRBJ1-5; 7 bases map to TRBD1. CDR3 length equals 17 residues. The germline gives CDR1 SGHDT, CDR2 YYEEEE. V lost 0 bases, J lost 0 bases, and 6 bases stayed unmatched.

This clone was seen a handful of times. The chain has TRBV5-6 and TRBJ1-1, with TRBD1 identical over 9 bases. This CDR3 is built from 16 residues. Germline CDR1 reads SGHDT; CDR2 reads YYEEEE. The V and J ends lost 4 bases and 1 base, in that order; junction bases with no gene match: 8. CDR3: CASSPRTGATNTEAFF. The CDR3 DNA reads as TGTGCCAGCAGCCCTAGGACAGGGGCAACGAACACTGAAGCTTTCTTT.

The chain is built from TRBV11-2 and TRBJ1-5; no clear D gene. This CDR3 contains 14 residues. Between the trimmed V and J ends, which lost 5 bases and 0 bases, there was a span of 8 bases. Germline V gene lookup returns CDR1 SGHAT and CDR2 FQNNGV. The CDR3 nucleotides read TGTGCCAGCAGCGTTGGCGTTAGCAATCAGCCCCAGCATTTT. It yields the protein CASSVGVSNQPQHF.

The chain joins TRBV5-4 to TRBJ1-2; possible D gene TRBD1, 5 bases. V lost 5 bases and J lost 7, with 15 bases in between. This CDR3 is built from 13 residues. Germline assignment: CDR1 SGHNT and CDR2 YYREEE (reference sequence). The DNA for the CDR3 is TGTGCCAGCAGTCCCGGGGGGTTCATTGGCTACACCTTC. This encodes CASSPGGFIGYTF.

The chain joins TRBV25-1 to TRBJ2-3; D remains unclear. The CDR3 is 14 amino acids. V lost 4 bases and J lost 2, with 10 bases in between. Germline CDR1 MGHDK, CDR2 SYGVNS. This chain's CDR3 is CASSVATHTDTQYF. For the CDR3, the DNA is TGTGCCAGCAGTGTGGCCACACACACAGATACGCAGTATTTT. Together with reference TRBV25-1 and TRBJ2-3, the CDR3 gives the full variable domain: EADIYQTPRYLVIGTGKKITLECSQTMGHDKMYWYQQDPGMELHLIHYSYGVNSTEKGDLSSESTVSRIRTEHFPLTLESARPSHTSQYLCASSVATHTDTQYFGPGTRLTVL.

The V and J genes are TRBV19 and TRBJ1-2; 7 bases map to TRBD1. CDR3 length: 13 residues. Germline loops: CDR1 LNHDA, CDR2 SQIVND (reference sequence). With 5 bases clipped from V and 3 bases from J, the junction kept 3 bases outside the gene matches. Written as DNA, the CDR3 is TGTGCCAGTAGTGCAACAGGGGACTATGGCTACACCTTC. This sequence encodes CASSATGDYGYTF.

This clone was detected a few times. The gene calls are TRBV28 and TRBJ1-1, with D perhaps TRBD1 (5 bases). Trimming left V 7 bases short and J 0 bases short, with 12 bases between. Per germline, CDR1 MDHEN and CDR2 SYDVKM. The CDR3 loop spans 14 amino acids. CDR3 nucleotide sequence: TGTGCCAGCATCCCCCCAGGGTTGAACACTGAAGCTTTCTTT. Protein sequence: CASIPPGLNTEAFF.